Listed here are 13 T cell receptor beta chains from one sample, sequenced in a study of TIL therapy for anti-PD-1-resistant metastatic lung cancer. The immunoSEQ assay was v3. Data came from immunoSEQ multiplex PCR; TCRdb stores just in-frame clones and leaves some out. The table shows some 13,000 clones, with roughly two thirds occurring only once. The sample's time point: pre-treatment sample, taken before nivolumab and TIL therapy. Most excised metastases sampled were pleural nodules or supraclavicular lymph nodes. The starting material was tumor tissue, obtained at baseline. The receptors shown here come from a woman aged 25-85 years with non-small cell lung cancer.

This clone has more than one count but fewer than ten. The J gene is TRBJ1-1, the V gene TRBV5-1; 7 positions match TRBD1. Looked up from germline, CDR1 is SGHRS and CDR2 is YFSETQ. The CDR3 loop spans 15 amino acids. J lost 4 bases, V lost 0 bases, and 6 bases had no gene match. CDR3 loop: CASSLVGGGGTEAFF. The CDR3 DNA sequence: TGCGCCAGCAGCTTGGTAGGGGGCGGAGGCACTGAAGCTTTCTTT.

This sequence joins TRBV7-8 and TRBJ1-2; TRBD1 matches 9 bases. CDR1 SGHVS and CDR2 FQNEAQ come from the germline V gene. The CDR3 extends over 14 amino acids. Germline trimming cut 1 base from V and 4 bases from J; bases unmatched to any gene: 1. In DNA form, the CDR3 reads TGTGCCAGCAGCTTAGGGACAGGGGTCTATGGCTACACCTTC. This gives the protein CASSLGTGVYGYTF.

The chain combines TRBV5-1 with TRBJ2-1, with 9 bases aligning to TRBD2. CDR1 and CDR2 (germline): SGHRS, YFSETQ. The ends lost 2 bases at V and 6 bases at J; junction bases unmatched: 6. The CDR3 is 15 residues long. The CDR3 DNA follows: TGCGCCAGCAGCTTCCTAGCGGGAAAAGGCAATGAGCAGTTCTTC. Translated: CASSFLAGKGNEQFF. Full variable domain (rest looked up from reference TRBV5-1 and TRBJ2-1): KAGVTQTPRYLIKTRGQQVTLSCSPISGHRSVSWYQQTPGQGLQFLFEYFSETQRNKGNFPGRFSGRQFSNSRSEMNVSTLELGDSALYLCASSFLAGKGNEQFFGPGTRLTVL.

The CDR3 coding sequence is TGTGCCAGCAGCGTAGGCCTTTCAAGCGGGGGGGACCCTTCCTACGAGCAGTACTTC. Residues: CASSVGLSSGGDPSYEQYF. This chain joins TRBV9 and TRBJ2-7; 10 nucleotides align to TRBD2. V shed 0 bases, J shed 1 base, and the junction held 13 bases outside the gene matches. Germline loops: CDR1 SGDLS, CDR2 YYNGEE. The CDR3 length is 19 residues.

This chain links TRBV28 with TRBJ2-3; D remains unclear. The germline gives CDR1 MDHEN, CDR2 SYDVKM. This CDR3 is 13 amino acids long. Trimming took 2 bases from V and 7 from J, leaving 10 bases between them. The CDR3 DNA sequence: TGTGCCAGCAGTTTAATCCCAATCAATACGCAGTATTTT. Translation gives CASSLIPINTQYF.

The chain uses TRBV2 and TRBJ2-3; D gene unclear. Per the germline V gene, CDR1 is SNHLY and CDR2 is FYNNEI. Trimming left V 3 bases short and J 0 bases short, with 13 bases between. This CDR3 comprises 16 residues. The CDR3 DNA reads TGTGCCAGCAGTGATTCAACGGGTATAAGCACAGATACGCAGTATTTT. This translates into CASSDSTGISTDTQYF.

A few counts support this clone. The chain's CDR3 is CASSLLGTDYGYTF. The CDR3 nucleotides are TGTGCCAGCAGTTTATTGGGGACGGACTATGGCTACACCTTC. J is TRBJ1-2 and V is TRBV28; D may be TRBD1 (5 bases). Germline CDR1 is MDHEN and CDR2 is SYDVKM. V was pared by 1 base and J by 3 bases, with 9 bases between. The CDR3 extends over 14 amino acids.

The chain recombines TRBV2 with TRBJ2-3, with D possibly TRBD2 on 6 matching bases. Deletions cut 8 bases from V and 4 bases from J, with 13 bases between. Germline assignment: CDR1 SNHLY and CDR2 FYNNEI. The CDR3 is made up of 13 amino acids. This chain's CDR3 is CASLRLEADTQYF. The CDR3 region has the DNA TGTGCCAGCTTAAGACTAGAGGCAGATACGCAGTATTTT.

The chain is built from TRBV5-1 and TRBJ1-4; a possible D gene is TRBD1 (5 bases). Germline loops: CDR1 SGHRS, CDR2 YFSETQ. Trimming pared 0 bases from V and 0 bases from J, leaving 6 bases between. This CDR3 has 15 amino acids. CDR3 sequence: CASSLGTTTNEKLFF. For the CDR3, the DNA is TGCGCCAGCAGCTTGGGGACAACAACTAATGAAAAACTGTTTTTT.

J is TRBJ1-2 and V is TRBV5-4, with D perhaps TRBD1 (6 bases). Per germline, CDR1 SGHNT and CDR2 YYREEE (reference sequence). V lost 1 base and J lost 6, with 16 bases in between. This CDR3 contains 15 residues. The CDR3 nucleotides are TGTGCCAGCAGCTTGTATCTACCAGGGGAGGATGGCTACACCTTC. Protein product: CASSLYLPGEDGYTF. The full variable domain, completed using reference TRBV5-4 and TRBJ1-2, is ETGVTQSPTHLIKTRGQQVTLRCSSQSGHNTVSWYQQALGQGPQFIFQYYREEENGRGNFPPRFSGLQFPNYSSELNVNALELDDSALYLCASSLYLPGEDGYTFGSGTRLTVV.

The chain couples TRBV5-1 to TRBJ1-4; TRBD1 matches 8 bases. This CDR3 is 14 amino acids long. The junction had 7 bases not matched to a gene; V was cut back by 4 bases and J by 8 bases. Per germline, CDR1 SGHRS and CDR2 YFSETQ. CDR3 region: CASSIGQGGEKLFF. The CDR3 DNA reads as TGCGCCAGCAGCATCGGACAGGGCGGCGAAAAACTGTTTTTT.

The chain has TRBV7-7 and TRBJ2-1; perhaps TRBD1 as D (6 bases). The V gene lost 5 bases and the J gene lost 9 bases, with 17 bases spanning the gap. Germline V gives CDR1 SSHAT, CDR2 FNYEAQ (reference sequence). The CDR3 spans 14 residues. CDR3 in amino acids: CASSAGQPGGEQFF. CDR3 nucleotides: TGTGCCAGCAGCGCCGGACAGCCCGGCGGTGAGCAGTTCTTC. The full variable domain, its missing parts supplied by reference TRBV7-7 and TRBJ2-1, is GAGVSQSPRYKVTKRGQDVTLRCDPISSHATLYWYQQALGQGPEFLTYFNYEAQPDKSGLPSDRFSAERPEGSISTLTIQRTEQRDSAMYRCASSAGQPGGEQFFGPGTRLTVL.

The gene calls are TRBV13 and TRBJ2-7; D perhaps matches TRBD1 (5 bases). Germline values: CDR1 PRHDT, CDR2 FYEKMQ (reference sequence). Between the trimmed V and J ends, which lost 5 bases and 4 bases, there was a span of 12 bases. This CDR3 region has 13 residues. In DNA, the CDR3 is TGTGCCAGCAGCCCAGGGTCCGGTTACGAGCAGTACTTC. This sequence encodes CASSPGSGYEQYF.